The rows below give T cell receptor beta chains drawn from one sample of a study of cytomegalovirus exposure and HLA in healthy donors. Repertoires were generated with immunoSEQ multiplex PCR, while TCRdb's copy carries only in-frame clones and drops some. Here the sample table reports roughly 220,000 clones. Source material: PBMCs. The source is a girl aged 2 to 10 in good health and CMV-seropositive. Each CDR3 is given with its conserved first and last residue. A D gene is named only where the DNA matches it firmly.

TRBV5-5,TRBD2,TRBJ2-3,17,CASSLESSGSSVGTQYF,TGTGCCAGCAGCTTGGAGAGTAGCGGGAGCTCGGTGGGTACGCAGTATTTT
TRBV28,NA,TRBJ1-4,15,CASSPPGATNEKLFF,TGTGCCAGCAGTCCGCCGGGGGCAACTAATGAAAAACTGTTTTTT
TRBV27,NA,TRBJ1-1,14,CASSDLDRNTEAFF,TGTGCCAGCAGTGATCTGGACAGGAACACTGAAGCTTTCTTT
TRBV7-9,NA,TRBJ2-4,18,CASSSSSLRGAAKNIQYF,TGTGCCAGCAGCTCCAGTAGCCTACGGGGGGCGGCCAAAAACATTCAGTACTTC
TRBV21-1,NA,TRBJ2-6,21,CASSNEKQRKLAGSGANVLTF,TGTGCCAGCAGTAACGAAAAGCAAAGAAAGCTAGCGGGGTCTGGGGCCAACGTCCTGACTTTC
TRBV29-1,NA,TRBJ1-1,13,CSVERRMNTEAFF,TGCAGCGTTGAACGGCGGATGAACACTGAAGCTTTCTTT
TRBV4-1,TRBD2,TRBJ2-1,15,CASSQPGTSYNEQFF,TGCGCCAGCAGCCAACCCGGGACTAGCTACAATGAGCAGTTCTTC
TRBV25-1,NA,TRBJ2-2,15,CASSEEGVYTGELFF,TGTGCCAGCAGTGAAGAGGGAGTATACACCGGGGAGCTGTTTTTT
TRBV27,TRBD1,TRBJ1-3,15,CASSINRGLGNTIYF,TGTGCCAGCAGTATCAACAGGGGGCTCGGAAACACCATATATTTT
TRBV28,TRBD1,TRBJ1-1,14,CASSLVQGDTEAFF,TGTGCCAGCAGTTTAGTCCAGGGGGACACTGAAGCTTTCTTT
TRBV14,NA,TRBJ1-1,16,CASSQDEIRGETEAFF,TGTGCCAGCAGCCAAGATGAAATAAGGGGCGAAACTGAAGCTTTCTTT
TRBV6-1,NA,TRBJ1-1,15,CASSVTVLMNTEAFF,TGTGCCAGCAGCGTAACAGTTCTCATGAACACTGAAGCTTTCTTT
TRBV28,NA,TRBJ2-7,11,CASSPRGEQYF,TGTGCCAGCAGCCCGCGAGGGGAGCAGTACTTC
TRBV2,TRBD2,TRBJ2-2,17,CASSEEAGGSGTGELFF,TGTGCCAGCAGTGAAGAAGCGGGAGGGTCGGGCACCGGGGAGCTGTTTTTT
TRBV28,TRBD2,TRBJ2-2,18,CASTPWEGSITNTGELFF,TGTGCCAGCACCCCCTGGGAGGGAAGTATCACGAACACCGGGGAGCTGTTTTTT
TRBV29-1,TRBD2,TRBJ2-1,16,CSVELISGLAFNEQFF,TGCAGCGTGGAGCTGATTTCGGGACTAGCCTTTAATGAGCAGTTCTTC
TRBV29-1,NA,TRBJ2-7,13,CSVTPPVGHEQYF,TGCAGCGTTACCCCCCCCGTGGGGCACGAGCAGTACTTC
TRBV6-4,TRBD1,TRBJ1-2,15,CASLPQAGGNYGYTF,TGTGCCAGCCTCCCACAGGCAGGGGGCAACTATGGCTACACCTTC
TRBV14,NA,TRBJ2-2,16,CASSQVTGLNTGELFF,TGTGCCAGCAGCCAAGTGACAGGACTGAACACCGGGGAGCTGTTTTTT
TRBV27,NA,TRBJ1-1,14,CASSLSEVNTEAFF,TGTGCCAGCAGTTTATCGGAGGTGAACACTGAAGCTTTCTTT
TRBV11-3,TRBD2,TRBJ2-3,15,CASSLALAGEDTQYF,TGTGCCAGCAGCTTAGCCCTAGCGGGAGAGGATACGCAGTATTTT
TRBV27,TRBD2,TRBJ2-5,17,CASSCHTSGKYQETQYF,TGTGCCAGCAGTTGTCATACCAGCGGGAAGTACCAAGAGACCCAGTACTTC
TRBV28,TRBD1,TRBJ1-1,13,CASSDRADTEAFF,TGTGCCAGCAGTGACAGGGCCGACACTGAAGCTTTCTTT
TRBV2,TRBD1,TRBJ1-1,13,CASRRTGNTEAFF,TGTGCCAGCAGGAGGACAGGGAACACTGAAGCTTTCTTT
TRBV6-1,NA,TRBJ2-7,14,CASHAQPSTYEQYF,TGTGCCAGCCACGCACAGCCATCTACCTACGAGCAGTACTTC
TRBV5-1,TRBD2,TRBJ2-3,15,CASSLGLAGTDTQYF,TGCGCCAGCAGCCTCGGACTAGCGGGCACAGATACGCAGTATTTT
TRBV11-2,NA,TRBJ1-1,13,CASSTLTPPEAFF,TGTGCCAGCAGCACACTGACTCCCCCTGAAGCTTTCTTT
TRBV28,NA,TRBJ1-2,15,CASSFATWGDYGYTF,TGTGCCAGCAGTTTTGCCACTTGGGGCGACTATGGCTACACCTTC
TRBV29-1,TRBD2,TRBJ2-1,15,CSVAGGLAGNNEQFF,TGCAGCGTTGCCGGGGGCCTAGCGGGAAACAATGAGCAGTTCTTC
TRBV7-2,TRBD2,TRBJ2-4,18,CASSHAVGIAGGRDIQYF,TGTGCCAGCAGCCATGCTGTGGGGATAGCGGGAGGGCGGGACATTCAGTACTTC
TRBV5-1,TRBD1,TRBJ1-2,15,CASSFGTGVNYGYTF,TGCGCCAGCAGCTTCGGTACAGGGGTTAACTATGGCTACACCTTC
TRBV28,NA,TRBJ2-1,15,CASSLPPSRGNEQFF,TGTGCCAGCAGTTTACCCCCCAGCAGGGGCAATGAGCAGTTCTTC
TRBV14,TRBD2,TRBJ2-7,15,CASSLRNGRGGEQYF,TGTGCCAGCAGCCTCCGAAATGGTCGGGGGGGAGAGCAGTACTTC
TRBV7-2,NA,TRBJ2-4,15,CASSLDSSAKNIQYF,TGTGCCAGCAGCTTAGACAGCTCGGCCAAAAACATTCAGTACTTC
TRBV6-1,NA,TRBJ2-7,12,CASRPRAFEQYF,TGTGCCAGCAGGCCCAGGGCGTTCGAGCAGTACTTC
TRBV10-3,NA,TRBJ2-5,14,CAISTGTSGETQYF,TGTGCCATCAGCACCGGGACTTCGGGAGAGACCCAGTACTTC
TRBV4-1,TRBD1,TRBJ2-7,14,CASSQRTGYYEQYF,TGCGCCAGCAGCCAAAGGACAGGGTACTACGAGCAGTACTTC
TRBV6-5,NA,TRBJ2-2,14,CASKRTASTGELFF,TGTGCCAGTAAGAGGACAGCGAGCACCGGGGAGCTGTTTTTT
TRBV5-1,NA,TRBJ1-1,18,CASSLGWRLQGKATEAFF,TGCGCCAGCAGCTTGGGGTGGCGGTTGCAGGGCAAGGCGACTGAAGCTTTCTTT
TRBV5-1,TRBD1,TRBJ1-3,16,CASSLEYRGDGNTIYF,TGCGCCAGCAGCTTGGAGTACAGGGGGGACGGAAACACCATATATTTT
TRBV2,NA,TRBJ2-5,13,CASSEGRKETQYF,TGTGCCAGCAGTGAAGGCAGGAAAGAGACCCAGTACTTC
TRBV28,NA,TRBJ1-1,12,CASGGGGTEAFF,TGTGCCAGCGGGGGCGGGGGCACTGAAGCTTTCTTT
TRBV30,NA,TRBJ1-1,16,CAWSGGATGRNTEAFF,TGTGCCTGGAGCGGGGGGGCCACTGGAAGGAACACTGAAGCTTTCTTT
TRBV5-4,NA,TRBJ2-7,15,CASSIAGTDSYEQYF,TGTGCCAGCAGCATAGCCGGGACTGATTCCTACGAGCAGTACTTC
TRBV4-2,NA,TRBJ2-7,12,CASSQVPDEQYF,TGTGCCAGCAGCCAAGTTCCGGACGAGCAGTACTTC
TRBV6-5,TRBD1,TRBJ1-5,15,CASGQGWNSNQPQHF,TGTGCCAGCGGACAGGGGTGGAATAGCAATCAGCCCCAGCATTTT
TRBV29-1,NA,TRBJ2-7,13,CSVTDSTQGEQYF,TGCAGCGTCACGGACTCGACCCAGGGGGAGCAGTACTTC
TRBV28,TRBD1,TRBJ1-4,17,CASSFRRPRGVREKLFF,TGTGCCAGCAGTTTTCGGCGTCCCAGGGGGGTGAGGGAAAAACTGTTTTTT
TRBV25-1,NA,TRBJ1-5,13,CASTVTSDQPQHF,TGTGCCAGCACTGTGACTTCAGATCAGCCCCAGCATTTT
TRBV6-1,TRBD2,TRBJ2-3,15,CASSVLAGETDTQYF,TGTGCCAGCAGTGTTCTAGCGGGAGAAACAGATACGCAGTATTTT
TRBV11-3,TRBD2,TRBJ2-6,17,CASSSGLADSGANVLTF,TGTGCCAGCAGCTCGGGACTAGCGGACTCTGGGGCCAACGTCCTGACTTTC
TRBV7-9,TRBD2,TRBJ2-2,19,CASSLGSIGLAGHTGELFF,TGTGCCAGCAGCTTAGGCTCCATTGGACTAGCGGGACACACCGGGGAGCTGTTTTTT
TRBV14,TRBD2,TRBJ2-5,17,CASSQEGLGLAGKTQYF,TGTGCCAGCAGCCAAGAGGGTCTTGGACTAGCGGGAAAGACCCAGTACTTC
TRBV5-6,TRBD1,TRBJ2-7,14,CASSFGTGNYEQYF,TGTGCCAGCAGCTTTGGGACAGGGAACTACGAGCAGTACTTC
TRBV5-1,TRBD1,TRBJ2-3,20,CASSLFGRGPGQGSSDTQYF,TGCGCCAGCAGCTTGTTCGGTCGGGGACCGGGACAGGGAAGTTCAGATACGCAGTATTTT
TRBV6-7,NA,TRBJ2-7,18,CASSYSKSGVGPVYEQYF,TGTGCCAGCAGTTACTCGAAGTCCGGAGTGGGGCCCGTCTACGAGCAGTACTTC
TRBV19,TRBD1,TRBJ1-2,17,CASSFQGQGRHDYGYTF,TGTGCCAGTAGTTTCCAAGGACAGGGCCGTCACGACTATGGCTACACCTTC